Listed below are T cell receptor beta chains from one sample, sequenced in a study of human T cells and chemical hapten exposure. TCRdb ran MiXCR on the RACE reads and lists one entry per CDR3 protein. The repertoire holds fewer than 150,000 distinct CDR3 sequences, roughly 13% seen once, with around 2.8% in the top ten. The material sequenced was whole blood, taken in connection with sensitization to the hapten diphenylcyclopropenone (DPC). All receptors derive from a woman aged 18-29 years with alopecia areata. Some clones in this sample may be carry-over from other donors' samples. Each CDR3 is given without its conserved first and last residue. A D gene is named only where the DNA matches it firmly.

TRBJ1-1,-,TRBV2,ASVGQPNTEAF
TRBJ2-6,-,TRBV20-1,SATSGSLRSGANVLT
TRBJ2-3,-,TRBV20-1,SARDDSLGADTQY
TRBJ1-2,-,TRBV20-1,SARNGYT
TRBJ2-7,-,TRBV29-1,SVEEGGLPYEQY
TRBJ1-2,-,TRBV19,ASTHIASRVNYGYT
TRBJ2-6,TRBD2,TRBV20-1,SARTGTTSSGANVLT
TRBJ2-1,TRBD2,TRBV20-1,SARDSSGGFDEQF
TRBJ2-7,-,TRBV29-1,SVEDRTQDSSYEQY
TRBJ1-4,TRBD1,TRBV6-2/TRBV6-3,ASSRDRISTNEKLF
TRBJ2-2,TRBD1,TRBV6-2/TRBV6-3,ASSSRDRGRTGELF
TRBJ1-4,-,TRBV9,ASSLRGTTNEKLF
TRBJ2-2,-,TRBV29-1,SVESNSNTGELF
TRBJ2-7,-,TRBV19,ASSIDAFPGVYEQY
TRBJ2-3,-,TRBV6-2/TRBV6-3,ASNRPRLGTDTQY
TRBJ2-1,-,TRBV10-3,AISETRLSYNEQF
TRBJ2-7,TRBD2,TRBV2,ASSRRGGGGAYEQD
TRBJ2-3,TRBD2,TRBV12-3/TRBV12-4,ASRPGLAVYSVADTQY
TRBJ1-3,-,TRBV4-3,ASSQSLQGTGNTIY
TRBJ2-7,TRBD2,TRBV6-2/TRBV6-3,ASSWGLAVPYEQY
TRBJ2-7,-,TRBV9,ASSPRGRDEQY
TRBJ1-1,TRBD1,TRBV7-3,ASSLGQGNTEAF
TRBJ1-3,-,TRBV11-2,ASSPGVFGNTIY
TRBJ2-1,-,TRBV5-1,ASSLGQLEQF
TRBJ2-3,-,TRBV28,ASSFTGVGIVTQY
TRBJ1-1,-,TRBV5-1,ASKTVRDAEAF
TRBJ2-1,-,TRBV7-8,ASSLDGRLNNEQF
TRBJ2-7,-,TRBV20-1,SARGGDEQY
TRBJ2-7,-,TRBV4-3,ASSQDLALSYEQY
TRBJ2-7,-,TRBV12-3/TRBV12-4,ASSLYGNEQY
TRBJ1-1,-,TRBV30,AWSIGTSNTEAF
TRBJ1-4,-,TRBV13,ASSSRPRGEKLF
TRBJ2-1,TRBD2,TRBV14,ASSHRGGFGSYNEQF
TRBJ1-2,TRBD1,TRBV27,ASSLSGDRSNYGYT
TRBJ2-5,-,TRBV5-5,ASSRTGGGIQETQY